This T cell receptor (beta chain) stems from a study of tumor-infiltrating lymphocytes in primary liver carcinoma. Concerning this clonotype: Its antigen is currently unknown. One junction end does not reproduce the germline sequence, and a read error may be involved.

From around 500 ng of total RNA, TCR beta-specific cDNA was reverse-transcribed using a constant-region primer. Three-round nested multiplex PCR performed with slightly modified ARM-PCR produced the TCR beta libraries. Each of the first two PCR rounds ran nine to ten cycles with TRBV1-TRBV30 forward and C-beta reverse primers. TCRdb fed the multiplex PCR reads into MiXCR, producing one record per CDR3 protein. The sample holds roughly 20,000 distinct CDR3 sequences, around 77% seen once. The CDR3 consists of 14 residues. Germline CDR1 and CDR2: SGHAT and FQDESV (reference sequence). General study points: There were only about 8-25% of top clones found in all five tumor regions. Paired tumor-adjacent and tumor-blood samples overlapped less than tumor region pairs did.

Unsorted bulk tissue (about 20-32 mg) underwent RNA and DNA co-extraction. Patients showed chronic HBV infection and an absence of prior treatment. The authors sampled five separate regions per tumor. The source material was liver tumor tissue from sampling region 4. Subset in this sample: tumor region T4, right-lateral pole. The clonotype originates from a woman aged 25 to 39 with primary liver carcinoma and hepatitis B virus infection. The chain has TRBV11-1 and TRBJ1-1; the D is unclear. The CDR3 sequence is CAGSLKVVINEAFF. The CDR3 nucleotides read TGTGCCGGCAGCTTAAAAGTGGTGATCAATGAAGCTTTCTTT.